The 2 T cell receptor beta chains reported below all come from one sample, sequenced in a study of blood T cell repertoires in COVID-19. Method: immunoSEQ multiplex PCR; TCRdb's copy keeps in-frame clones and lacks some. The sample yields about 270,000 clones, over 80% seen once. Sample: PBMCs or T cells enriched from blood (not recorded which). Receptor source: a woman in her twenties or thirties with acute COVID-19.

The chain is built from TRBV4-2 and TRBJ2-1, with D tentatively TRBD1 (6 bases). The germline CDR1 and CDR2 sequences are LGHNA and YNFKEQ. Trimming cost V 2 bases and J 0 bases, with 11 bases left between them. The CDR3 length is 16 residues. The CDR3: CASSQRDTSSYNEQFF. As DNA, the CDR3 is TGTGCCAGCAGCCAACGGGACACGAGCTCCTACAATGAGCAGTTCTTC.

V usage is TRBV5-6 and J usage is TRBJ2-1; no clear D. Trimming stripped 0 bases from V and 4 bases from J, with 8 bases between. Germline loops: CDR1 SGHDT, CDR2 YYEEEE. The CDR3 consists of 14 residues. The CDR3 loop reads CASSLEVEYNEQFF. The DNA of the CDR3 is TGTGCCAGCAGCTTGGAGGTGGAGTACAATGAGCAGTTCTTC.